These T cell receptor beta chains were read from a single sample in a study of blood T cell repertoires in COVID-19. Clones were sequenced by immunoSEQ multiplex PCR, and TCRdb holds only the in-frame ones, with some missing. The sample consists of over 100,000 clones, about four fifths of them appearing once. The sequenced sample consisted of peripheral blood. These receptor sequences come from a woman aged 55-69 years with acute or convalescent COVID-19. The CDR3 runs from the conserved cysteine through the conserved F or W. Each record gives: D gene, clone size, V gene, J gene, CDR3 protein, CDR3 DNA. A D gene is named only where the DNA matches it firmly. Clone size is shown for a subset of rows, as once, few, many or a class of expanded clone.

>NA|NA|TRBV19|TRBJ1-1
CAVSGRVNTEAFF
TGTGCCGTTTCGGGCAGGGTAAACACTGAAGCTTTCTTT
>TRBD1|few|TRBV6-5|TRBJ1-1
CASSYKGAGTEAFF
TGTGCCAGCAGTTATAAGGGGGCGGGGACTGAAGCTTTCTTT
>NA|many|TRBV5-6|TRBJ1-2
CASSTRQGYTF
TGTGCCAGCAGCACCCGACAGGGCTACACCTTC
>NA|NA|TRBV29-1|TRBJ1-1
CSVGIFGGTTEAFF
TGCAGCGTTGGGATTTTCGGGGGAACCACTGAAGCTTTCTTT
>NA|NA|TRBV19|TRBJ1-2
CASSIDLESGGYTF
TGTGCCAGTAGTATAGATCTAGAGTCGGGGGGCTACACCTTC
>TRBD2|NA|TRBV30|TRBJ2-3
CAWSGLAGAANTQYF
TGTGCCTGGAGTGGCCTAGCGGGGGCCGCGAATACGCAGTATTTT
>TRBD1|NA|TRBV2|TRBJ2-5
CASSWDRQETQYF
TGTGCCAGCAGTTGGGACAGGCAAGAGACCCAGTACTTC
>NA|NA|TRBV2|TRBJ2-5
CASMAGETQYF
TGTGCCAGCATGGCTGGAGAGACCCAGTACTTC
>NA|NA|TRBV10-3|TRBJ1-1
CALRGGMNTEAFF
TGTGCCCTTAGGGGGGGGATGAACACTGAAGCTTTCTTT
>NA|NA|TRBV12-5|TRBJ2-1
CASGLGDQQFF
TGTGCTAGTGGCCTTGGAGACCAACAGTTCTTC
>TRBD2|NA|TRBV4-2|TRBJ2-5
CASSQDWTSPKETQYF
TGTGCCAGCAGCCAAGATTGGACTAGCCCTAAAGAGACCCAGTACTTC
>NA|NA|TRBV19|TRBJ2-2
CASSILGGSGELFF
TGTGCCAGTAGTATTTTGGGGGGTTCCGGGGAGCTGTTTTTT
>NA|few|TRBV6-2/TRBV6-3|TRBJ2-3
CASSDRSPSSTDTQYF
TGTGCCAGCAGTGACAGGAGTCCCTCTAGCACAGATACGCAGTATTTT
>TRBD1|few|TRBV29-1|TRBJ1-1
CSARGQLNTEAFF
TGCAGCGCTAGGGGACAGTTGAACACTGAAGCTTTCTTT
>TRBD1|NA|TRBV4-1|TRBJ1-4
CASSQEGDRAEKLFF
TGCGCCAGCAGCCAAGAAGGGGACAGGGCCGAAAAACTGTTTTTT
>TRBD1|NA|TRBV7-3|TRBJ1-2
CASSPTGQHYGYTF
TGTGCCAGCAGCCCGACAGGGCAACACTATGGCTACACCTTC
>NA|once|TRBV18|TRBJ1-2
CASSLTGGSDYGYTF
TGTGCCAGCTCACTTACTGGGGGCAGCGACTATGGCTACACCTTC
>TRBD1|NA|TRBV20-1|TRBJ1-2
CSASTGTGTENYGYTF
TGCAGTGCTAGTACCGGGACAGGGACCGAAAACTATGGCTACACCTTC
>TRBD1|few|TRBV27|TRBJ1-5
CASSPLQGASWAQHF
TGTGCCAGCAGCCCTCTACAGGGGGCCTCTTGGGCCCAGCATTTT
>TRBD1|NA|TRBV2|TRBJ2-1
CARALWTGYEQFF
TGTGCCAGGGCCCTATGGACAGGGTACGAACAGTTCTTC
>TRBD1|NA|TRBV7-9|TRBJ2-3
CASRGTDSTDTQYF
TGTGCCAGCAGAGGGACAGACAGCACAGATACGCAGTATTTT
>TRBD1|NA|TRBV3-1/TRBV3-2|TRBJ2-1
CASSQEGAGGRQFF
TGTGCCAGCAGCCAAGAGGGGGCAGGGGGTAGGCAGTTCTTC
>NA|NA|TRBV7-9|TRBJ2-5
CASSLGQEVPYF
TGTGCCAGCAGCTTAGGGCAGGAGGTTCCGTACTTC
>NA|NA|TRBV3-1/TRBV3-2|TRBJ2-1
CASTSFSSSLNEQFF
TGTGCCAGCACCTCTTTTTCTAGTTCGCTCAATGAGCAGTTCTTC
>TRBD1|NA|TRBV24-1|TRBJ1-1
CATSDSSRTGKTEAFF
TGTGCCACCAGTGACTCTTCTAGGACAGGGAAGACTGAAGCTTTCTTT
>NA|NA|TRBV10-3|TRBJ1-2
CAISELSGILQGGYTF
TGTGCCATCAGTGAGCTTTCCGGGATCCTTCAAGGCGGCTACACCTTC
>NA|NA|TRBV9|TRBJ2-1
CASSGEGQTYNEQFF
TGTGCCAGCAGCGGCGAAGGACAGACATACAATGAGCAGTTCTTC
>TRBD1|NA|TRBV6-5|TRBJ1-6
CASSLYRGELPLHF
TGTGCCAGCAGCCTATACAGGGGGGAACTACCCCTCCACTTT
>TRBD1|once|TRBV5-5|TRBJ1-5
CASSVRDRDLRNQPQHF
TGTGCCAGCAGCGTCCGGGACAGGGACCTCCGGAATCAGCCCCAGCATTTT
>NA|NA|TRBV12-3/TRBV12-4|TRBJ2-2
CASSLQSPGELFF
TGTGCCAGCAGTTTACAGTCCCCCGGGGAGCTGTTTTTT
>NA|NA|TRBV9|TRBJ2-1
CASNPGDGRSYNEQFF
TGTGCCAGCAACCCAGGGGACGGGCGCTCCTACAATGAGCAGTTCTTC
>NA|few|TRBV19|TRBJ1-5
CASSILEGSNQPQHF
TGTGCCAGTAGCATCCTAGAGGGCAGCAATCAGCCCCAGCATTTT
>TRBD1|NA|TRBV7-9|TRBJ1-1
CASSPGTGRTQAFF
TGTGCCAGCAGTCCCGGGACAGGGAGGACCCAAGCTTTCTTT
>TRBD1|NA|TRBV5-6|TRBJ2-1
CASESPGQGANEQFF
TGTGCCAGCGAGTCTCCTGGACAGGGGGCAAATGAGCAGTTCTTC
>TRBD1|NA|TRBV7-8|TRBJ1-5
CASSLVVDRGSNQPQHF
TGTGCCAGCAGCTTGGTAGTGGACAGGGGAAGTAATCAGCCCCAGCATTTT
>NA|NA|TRBV19|TRBJ2-6
CASRDSDDSGANVLTF
TGTGCCAGTAGGGACAGTGACGACTCTGGGGCCAACGTCCTGACTTTC
>TRBD1|NA|TRBV24-1|TRBJ2-5
CATSDLPRDRVSGETQYF
TGTGCCACCAGTGATTTGCCCCGGGACAGGGTATCAGGGGAGACCCAGTACTTC
>NA|NA|TRBV6-5|TRBJ1-2
CASAEPGVVSGGYTF
TGTGCCAGCGCGGAACCGGGGGTCGTATCGGGTGGCTACACCTTC
>TRBD1|NA|TRBV5-1|TRBJ1-2
CASSSGTGFGYTF
TGCGCCAGCAGCTCCGGGACAGGGTTTGGCTACACCTTC
>NA|NA|TRBV5-1|TRBJ1-1
CASSLGNREGAFF
TGCGCCAGCAGCTTGGGCAACAGGGAGGGAGCTTTCTTT
>NA|NA|TRBV5-5|TRBJ1-5
CASSPDRVMGPQHF
TGTGCCAGCAGCCCAGACCGGGTGATGGGGCCCCAGCATTTT
>NA|NA|TRBV6-5|TRBJ2-7
CAGAGQISYEQYF
TGTGCCGGAGCCGGACAGATATCCTACGAGCAGTACTTC
>NA|NA|TRBV30|TRBJ2-7
CAWSVTGYEQYF
TGTGCCTGGAGTGTTACAGGCTACGAGCAGTACTTC
>NA|NA|TRBV11-2|TRBJ2-2
CASSFSDFSGELFF
TGTGCCAGCAGCTTTAGTGATTTCTCCGGGGAGCTGTTTTTT
>NA|NA|TRBV2|TRBJ1-5
CASSEGLVSQPQHF
TGTGCCAGCAGTGAAGGGTTAGTAAGTCAGCCCCAGCATTTT
>NA|NA|TRBV5-1|TRBJ1-4
CASSYDRNTEKLFF
TGCGCCAGCAGCTATGACAGGAATACTGAAAAACTGTTTTTT
>NA|few|TRBV19|TRBJ1-1
CASSNREMNTEAFF
TGTGCCAGTAGCAACAGGGAAATGAACACTGAAGCTTTCTTT
>NA|NA|TRBV6-5|TRBJ1-2
CALYPNYGYTF
TGTGCCCTATACCCCAACTATGGCTACACCTTC
>TRBD1|NA|TRBV27|TRBJ1-4
CASSLRPTGVEEKLFF
TGTGCCAGCAGTTTGCGCCCGACAGGGGTTGAGGAAAAACTGTTTTTT
>NA|NA|TRBV6-5|TRBJ1-4
CASSYTTNEKLFF
TGTGCCAGCTCCTATACAACTAATGAAAAACTGTTTTTT
>TRBD2|NA|TRBV3-1/TRBV3-2|TRBJ2-5
CASSPKRGPQETQYF
TGTGCCAGCAGCCCTAAGCGGGGGCCCCAAGAGACCCAGTACTTC
>TRBD1|NA|TRBV19|TRBJ1-5
CASRGQGNQPQHF
TGTGCCAGTAGGGGACAGGGAAATCAGCCCCAGCATTTT
>NA|NA|TRBV7-2|TRBJ1-1
CASSLDVGRAAFF
TGTGCCAGCAGCTTAGATGTGGGCAGGGCGGCTTTCTTT
>TRBD1|NA|TRBV5-6|TRBJ2-1
CASRKGLGQRINNEQFF
TGTGCCAGCCGAAAGGGGCTGGGACAGAGGATTAACAATGAGCAGTTCTTC
>NA|NA|TRBV12-3/TRBV12-4|TRBJ1-1
CASSLLSTEAFF
TGTGCCAGCAGTTTACTAAGTACTGAAGCTTTCTTT
>TRBD1|NA|TRBV12-3/TRBV12-4|TRBJ1-2
CASSFGQGGYTF
TGTGCCAGCAGTTTTGGACAGGGGGGCTACACCTTC
>TRBD1|NA|TRBV28|TRBJ1-4
CASRFQGADEKLFF
TGTGCCAGCAGATTCCAGGGGGCGGACGAAAAACTGTTTTTT
>NA|NA|TRBV30|TRBJ1-2
CAWGEGGYTF
TGTGCCTGGGGTGAGGGGGGCTACACCTTC
>NA|NA|TRBV3-1/TRBV3-2|TRBJ1-1
CASRAQGWNEAFF
TGTGCCAGCAGGGCCCAGGGATGGAATGAAGCTTTCTTT
>NA|few|TRBV3-1/TRBV3-2|TRBJ1-2
CASSHRGLNYGYTF
TGTGCCAGCAGCCACCGAGGCCTTAACTATGGCTACACCTTC